This T cell receptor (beta chain) derives from a study of T cells in Graves' hyperthyroidism and ophthalmopathy. This clonotype came up a few times. From RNA transcripts, TCR beta CDR3 regions were amplified. The TCR CDR3 was amplified in a first-round RT-PCR using the HTBI primer set. A single record per CDR3 protein comes from TCRdb applying MiXCR to the multiplex PCR reads. The sample has hundreds of thousands of distinct CDR3 sequences, about 14% seen once. There are 14 residues in the CDR3. CDR1 GTSNPN and CDR2 SVGIG come from the germline V gene (reference sequence). V was cut by 0 bases and J by 5 bases, with 11 bases left in between.

Sequencing was done on a sample of blood. This TCR came from a woman in her 50s with Graves' ophthalmopathy. The V and J genes are TRBV30 and TRBJ2-1; D ambiguous. The CDR3 loop is CAWSVLLQNNEQFF. The CDR3 DNA reads TGTGCCTGGAGTGTACTTCTACAGAACAATGAGCAGTTCTTC.